The next 21 T cell receptor beta chains were all read from a single sample in a study of OX40 agonist ivuxolimab in advanced cancers. This table comes from immunoSEQ multiplex PCR, and its TCRdb copy is limited to in-frame clones, with some not included. Of over 60,000 clones in the sample, roughly 83% were seen once. This specimen consisted of CD4+ or CD8+ T cells sorted from blood, obtained in a trial of the OX40 agonist ivuxolimab. These receptors were collected from an adult with an advanced solid tumor such as melanoma, head and neck, liver or kidney cancer.

V gene TRBV9 combines with J gene TRBJ2-2, with D possibly being TRBD2 (5 bases). V gave up 0 bases and J gave up 7 bases, with 7 bases separating them. CDR1 is SGDLS and CDR2 is YYNGEE in the germline V gene. This CDR3 spans 13 amino acids. The CDR3 region is CASSVVGSGELFF. As DNA, the CDR3 is TGTGCCAGCAGCGTAGTAGGGAGCGGGGAGCTGTTTTTT. Combining the CDR3 with reference TRBV9 and TRBJ2-2 gives the whole variable domain DSGVTQTPKHLITATGQRVTLRCSPRSGDLSVYWYQQSLDQGLQFLIQYYNGEERAKGNILERFSAQQFPDLHSELNLSSLELGDSALYFCASSVVGSGELFFGEGSRLTVL.

The chain has TRBV7-9 and TRBJ2-5; tentative D call: TRBD2 (6 bases). V lost 5 bases to trimming and J lost 3 bases, with 22 bases between them. The CDR3 has 17 residues. Germline V gene sequence: CDR1 SEHNR, CDR2 FQNEAQ (reference sequence). The CDR3 sequence: CASSPSHVGRRKETQYF. In nucleotides, the CDR3 is TGTGCCAGCAGCCCTTCTCACGTAGGGAGGAGGAAAGAGACCCAGTACTTC.

The rearrangement links TRBV10-3 to TRBJ1-4, with D tentatively TRBD1 (5 bases). V lost 7 bases, J lost 8 bases, and 20 bases lay in between. The germline CDR1 and CDR2 sequences are ENHRY and SYGVKD. The CDR3 contains 15 residues. CDR3 sequence (DNA): TGTGCCATCAAGCCGGGGCTATCGGACGACGAAAAACTGTTTTTT. This translates into CAIKPGLSDDEKLFF.

This sequence joins TRBV28 and TRBJ2-2; D is perhaps TRBD1 (6 bases). CDR1 MDHEN and CDR2 SYDVKM come from the germline V gene. V lost 7 bases to trimming and J lost 4 bases, with 13 bases between them. The CDR3 length is 14 residues. CDR3 in DNA: TGTGCCAGCACTCAGGGGCTGAGCACCGGGGAGCTGTTTTTT. This encodes CASTQGLSTGELFF.

This chain connects TRBV4-1 to TRBJ2-5; 7 bases fit TRBD2. J gave up 5 bases and V 1 base, and 13 bases lay outside the gene matches. The CDR3 is made up of 17 amino acids. The germline CDR1 and CDR2 sequences are MGHRA and YSYEKL. The CDR3 DNA reads TGCGCCAGCAGCCAAGCTCCCTCGGCCGGGAGGTTGGAGACCCAGTACTTC. Its protein is CASSQAPSAGRLETQYF.

The J gene is TRBJ1-4, the V gene TRBV4-2, with unresolved D. Germline CDR1 reads LGHNA; CDR2 reads YNFKEQ. The V and J ends lost 0 bases and 7 bases respectively, with 9 bases between them. The CDR3 covers 14 residues. The CDR3 sequence is CASSQDQGSEKLFF. The CDR3 DNA sequence: TGTGCCAGCAGCCAAGATCAAGGGAGTGAAAAACTGTTTTTT.

V usage is TRBV6-5 and J usage is TRBJ1-3; the match to TRBD1 covers 7 bases. V shed 2 bases, J shed 8 bases, and the junction held 9 bases outside the gene matches. Per the germline V gene, CDR1 is MNHEY and CDR2 is SVGAGI. The CDR3 extends over 15 amino acids. In DNA form, the CDR3 reads TGTGCCAGCAGTTACGGTTTACAGGGGAGAGACACCATATATTTT. Amino acids: CASSYGLQGRDTIYF.

The chain is built from TRBV19 and TRBJ2-7, with 8 nucleotides matching TRBD1. The germline gives CDR1 LNHDA, CDR2 SQIVND (reference sequence). The ends lost 6 bases at V and 6 bases at J; junction bases unmatched: 1. CDR3 length equals 11 residues. The CDR3 protein is CASRGQAEQYF. The CDR3 DNA is TGTGCCAGTAGGGGACAGGCCGAGCAGTACTTC.

V is TRBV5-3 and J is TRBJ1-4, with 11 bases matching TRBD1. TRBV5-3 counts as an open reading frame of uncertain function. CDR3 length equals 14 residues. V dropped 3 bases and J dropped 7; count of bases not matched to a gene: 2. CDR3 sequence: CARSYGQGAEKLFF. The CDR3 nucleotides read TGTGCCAGAAGCTACGGACAGGGGGCTGAAAAACTGTTTTTT.

The chain joins TRBV18 to TRBJ2-7; weak D call: TRBD1 (6 bases). Trimming cost V 6 bases and J 6 bases, with 18 bases left between them. This CDR3 has 14 residues. Germline values: CDR1 KGHSH, CDR2 LQKENI. Here the CDR3 reads CASSDLQGKGEQYF. The CDR3 DNA sequence: TGTGCCAGCTCCGACCTCCAGGGGAAGGGCGAGCAGTACTTC.

V and J are TRBV28 and TRBJ1-2, with D possibly matching TRBD1 (6 bases). The V gene's germline CDR1 is MDHEN and CDR2 SYDVKM. This CDR3 contains 15 residues. Trimming cost V 6 bases and J 3 bases, with 17 bases left between them. For the CDR3, the DNA is TGTGCCAGCAGACCCGGGGGGGCCTATGACTATGGCTACACCTTC. It codes for CASRPGGAYDYGYTF.

The J gene is TRBJ2-2, the V gene TRBV7-6; weak D call: TRBD1 (6 bases). The CDR3 has 15 residues. Germline CDR1 is SGHVS and CDR2 is FNYEAQ. The ends were cut back, 0 bases at V and 6 bases at J, with 11 bases in the middle. The CDR3 bases are TGTGCCAGCAGCTTAGCAGGGGGAGCGGCCGGGGAGCTGTTTTTT. Translation: CASSLAGGAAGELFF. Variable domain in full (rest from reference TRBV7-6 and TRBJ2-2): GAGVSQSPRYKVTKRGQDVALRCDPISGHVSLYWYRQALGQGPEFLTYFNYEAQQDKSGLPNDRFSAERPEGSISTLTIQRTEQRDSAMYRCASSLAGGAAGELFFGEGSRLTVL.

The chain uses TRBV5-1 and TRBJ2-2; 9 bases are shared with TRBD2. CDR3 length: 15 residues. Trimming took 2 bases from V and 3 from J; bases not matched to a gene: 2. Germline V gives CDR1 SGHRS, CDR2 YFSETQ. The CDR3 protein is CASSFSGGHTGELFF. In DNA form, the CDR3 reads TGCGCCAGCAGCTTTAGCGGGGGTCACACCGGGGAGCTGTTTTTT.

This sequence joins TRBV21-1 and TRBJ1-3; the table's D call of TRBD1 was not tested on the DNA. TRBV21-1 is described as a pseudogene. This CDR3 comprises 11 residues. The CDR3 bases are TGTGCCAGCAGCTTAACCGGGACAGGCGACTTT. The encoded protein is CASSLTGTGDF.

This clone occurred once. The V call is TRBV11-2, the J call TRBJ2-3, with D uncertain. The length of the CDR3 is 12 residues. The V and J ends lost 6 bases and 6 bases respectively, with 10 bases between them. The germline V gene encodes CDR1 SGHAT and CDR2 FQNNGV. CDR3 sequence: CASSHVGDTQYF. In DNA, the CDR3 is TGTGCCAGCAGTCACGTGGGGGATACGCAGTATTTT. Together with reference TRBV11-2 and TRBJ2-3, the CDR3 gives the full variable domain: EAGVAQSPRYKIIEKRQSVAFWCNPISGHATLYWYQQILGQGPKLLIQFQNNGVVDDSQLPKDRFSAERLKGVDSTLKIQPAKLEDSAVYLCASSHVGDTQYFGPGTRLTVL.

This CDR3 is CASSLADRVKGELFF. The CDR3 DNA sequence: TGTGCCAGCAGCTTAGCGGACAGGGTGAAGGGGGAGCTGTTTTTT. This chain joins TRBV7-9 and TRBJ2-2; 8 bases are shared with TRBD1. This CDR3 is built from 15 residues. Trimming cost V 0 bases and J 8 bases; bases outside gene matches: 5. Germline CDR1 is SEHNR and CDR2 is FQNEAQ (reference sequence).

In DNA form, the CDR3 reads TGCAGTGTTTCCCGGGGTGAAAAACTGTTTTTT. The encoded protein is CSVSRGEKLFF. The rearrangement joins TRBV20-1 to TRBJ1-4; D remains ambiguous. Germline lookup yields CDR1 DFQATT and CDR2 SNEGSKA (reference sequence). V was cut by 7 bases and J by 7 bases, with 10 bases left in between. This CDR3 comprises 11 residues.

The J gene is TRBJ2-3, the V gene TRBV18; D remains unclear. This CDR3 has 15 residues. Germline-derived CDR1 and CDR2 are KGHSH and LQKENI. Trimming shortened V by 1 base and J by 4 bases, and 12 bases separated the two germline ends. The CDR3 DNA is TGTGCCAGCTCACCACGGCAGAGCGTCGCAGATACGCAGTATTTT. This encodes CASSPRQSVADTQYF.

This chain uses TRBV7-9 with TRBJ1-2, with TRBD1 identical over 9 bases. This CDR3 has 16 amino acids. Germline V CDR1 and CDR2: SEHNR, FQNEAQ (reference sequence). V dropped 5 bases and J dropped 7; count of bases not matched to a gene: 14. CDR3 sequence (DNA): TGTGCCAGCAGCCGCTCCGGACAGGGGTTTTTGGGTGGCTACACCTTC. Its translation is CASSRSGQGFLGGYTF.

In DNA form, the CDR3 reads TGTGCCAGCAGTTCCCCGACAGCTAACTATGGCTACACCTTC. Its protein product is CASSSPTANYGYTF. V gene TRBV27 combines with J gene TRBJ1-2, with D maybe TRBD1 (5 bases). The CDR3 runs to 14 residues. Germline-derived CDR1 and CDR2 are MNHEY and SMNVEV (reference sequence). The V end lost 4 bases, the J end lost 0 bases, and 9 bases lay between the germline ends.

The chain couples TRBV5-1 to TRBJ1-2; 8 nucleotides match TRBD1. V shed 2 bases and J 2 bases; nucleotides not matched to a gene: 5. Germline assignment: CDR1 SGHRS and CDR2 YFSETQ. This CDR3 spans 15 amino acids. CDR3 region: CASSFDRGLNYGYTF. In DNA form, the CDR3 reads TGCGCCAGCAGCTTCGACAGGGGATTAAACTATGGCTACACCTTC.